A single sample is the source of the 2 T cell receptor beta chains below, sequenced in a study of OX40 agonist ivuxolimab in advanced cancers. Some clones are missing from TCRdb's copy, which holds only in-frame ones; the method was immunoSEQ multiplex PCR. The table records 95,000 to 120,000 clones, under 95% of them present only once. The material sequenced was CD4+ or CD8+ T cells sorted from blood, taken in a trial of the OX40 agonist ivuxolimab. The receptors here all came from an adult with an advanced solid tumor such as melanoma, head and neck, liver or kidney cancer.

DNA for the CDR3: TGTGCCAGCAGCCCAGCTAGCGGGAGGGGATACGAGCAGTACTTC. This translates into CASSPASGRGYEQYF. The chain recombines TRBV7-3 with TRBJ2-7, with TRBD2 matching over 12 bases. Per germline, CDR1 SGHTA and CDR2 FQGTGA. Losses at the gene ends were 5 bases for V and 4 bases for J; bases not matched to a gene: 6. This CDR3 has 15 amino acids.

CDR3 residues: CASSAVVQATSEQYF. For the CDR3, the DNA is TGCGCCAGCAGTGCCGTTGTACAGGCGACTAGCGAGCAGTACTTC. The V and J genes are TRBV10-2 and TRBJ2-7; D might be TRBD2 (6 bases). The CDR3 has 15 residues. V lost 4 bases, J lost 6 bases, and 19 bases lay in between. Germline lookup yields CDR1 WSHSY and CDR2 SAAADI.